These 7 T cell receptor beta chains originate from one sample sequenced in a study of T cells after yellow fever vaccination. A single record per CDR3 protein comes from TCRdb applying MiXCR to the 5' RACE reads. The top ten hold 2.5% to 4% of the sample, which has about 340,000 distinct CDR3 sequences, around 13% seen once. The sequencing here drew on CD4+ T cells sorted from PBMCs, taken 15 days after the yellow fever booster vaccination. The source is a man aged 18 to 29 who received the YFV17D yellow fever vaccine.

This clonotype turned up a few times. The CDR3 protein is CASTTWGPVNQPQHF. The CDR3 DNA is TGTGCCAGCACCACGTGGGGGCCCGTTAATCAGCCCCAGCATTTT. This rearrangement joins TRBV7-2 to TRBJ1-5, with D possibly matching TRBD1 (6 bases). CDR1 and CDR2 (germline): SGHTA, FQGNSA. V lost 7 bases and J 4 bases, leaving 17 bases between the germline ends. The length of the CDR3 is 15 residues.

This clonotype was found many times. The chain employs TRBV7-3 and TRBJ2-1; 9 nucleotides align to TRBD2. The CDR3 is made up of 15 amino acids. Germline V gives CDR1 SGHTA, CDR2 FQGTGA. V was clipped by 3 bases and J by 4 bases; unmatched bases: 4. CDR3 protein: CASSFSAGGYNEQFF. The CDR3 DNA reads TGTGCCAGCAGCTTCTCCGCGGGGGGGTACAATGAGCAGTTCTTC.

The J gene is TRBJ2-1, the V gene TRBV12-3 or TRBV12-4; D is possibly TRBD2 (5 bases). Trimming took 2 bases from V and 10 from J, leaving 12 bases between them. The CDR3 has 13 amino acids. The CDR3 here is CASSLPEVAEQFF. As DNA, the CDR3 is TGTGCCAGCAGTTTACCCGAGGTAGCGGAGCAGTTCTTC.

The CDR3 nucleotides are TGTGCCAGCAACATCGGGGCCTCCACAGATACGCAGTATTTT. As protein: CASNIGASTDTQYF. This chain uses TRBV11-1 with TRBJ2-3; either TRBD1 or TRBD2 may supply D (5 bases each). Trimming removed 7 bases at V and 2 bases at J, with 13 bases between. CDR1 and CDR2 from the germline V gene are SGHAT and FQDESV (reference sequence). CDR3 length: 14 residues.

This clonotype was detected only a few times. V is TRBV20-1 and J is TRBJ2-1, with 7 bases fitting TRBD2. Germline lookup yields CDR1 DFQATT and CDR2 SNEGSKA (reference sequence). The CDR3 is 15 amino acids. Germline trimming cut 0 bases from V and 8 bases from J; bases unmatched to any gene: 10. Written as DNA, the CDR3 is TGCAGTGCTAGAGATCTGGTTAGCGGGCTGGATGAGCAGTTCTTC. It translates to CSARDLVSGLDEQFF.

In its sample, this clonotype was seen a few times. The J gene is TRBJ2-1, the V gene TRBV6-5; D uncertain. The V end was cut by 6 bases, the J end by 6 bases, with 21 bases between. The CDR3 totals 16 residues. The germline CDR1 and CDR2 sequences are MNHEY and SVGAGI. The DNA for the CDR3 is TGTGCCAGCAGACCCGCCGGAATAGCCCCCTCCAATGAGCAGTTCTTC. This gives the protein CASRPAGIAPSNEQFF.

At least ten counts were recorded for this clonotype. CDR3 region: CASSPLAGNSPLHF. The CDR3 DNA is TGTGCCAGCAGCCCCCTGGCCGGGAATTCACCCCTCCACTTT. The chain joins TRBV2 to TRBJ1-6; D remains unclear. Germline CDR1 reads SNHLY; CDR2 reads FYNNEI. V was cut by 6 bases and J by 7 bases, with 13 bases left in between. This CDR3 is built from 14 residues.